This T cell receptor beta chain is from a study of siplizumab effects on memory and regulatory T cells. Findings and limits, study-wide: A major contribution to the alloresponse seemed to be made by naive T cells, which seemed more diverse than memory cells. A naive or memory phenotype could not be assigned to roughly 75-95% of the proliferating CD4+ or CD8+ clones.

Per sample, the assay covered around 10^5 TCR templates. TCRdb's table, derived via immunoSEQ multiplex PCR, lists solely in-frame clones and lacks some. The table has more than 85,000 clones, roughly 92% seen once. The CDR3 extends over 14 amino acids. Per the germline V gene, CDR1 is SGHRS and CDR2 is YFSETQ. J was trimmed by 6 bases and V by 0 bases; bases with no gene match: 4. As concerns this clone: The antigen remains undetermined.

This TCR derives from a human donor in good health. The chain recombines TRBV5-1 with TRBJ1-1; 8 bases fit TRBD1. Sample: CD4+ T cells sorted from blood. The CDR3 region has the DNA TGCGCCAGCAGCTTGGGGACAGGGTATCCTGAAGCTTTCTTT. Translated, it gives CASSLGTGYPEAFF.